At least ten counts were recorded for the clone carrying this T cell receptor (beta chain). The data originate from a study of identical twins. Trimming took off 0 bases at V and 4 bases at J, with 12 bases between the two ends. This CDR3 is built from 15 residues. Germline V gives CDR1 SGHAT, CDR2 FQNNGV. TCRdb re-derived calls from the 5' RACE reads in MiXCR, one entry per CDR3 protein. The repertoire has roughly 690,000 distinct CDR3 sequences, around 6% of them found once; the top ten carry around 2%. This TCR was recovered from a man between 18 and 29 years old in good health. The rearrangement uses TRBV11-2 and TRBJ2-5; D unresolved. Material: naive T cells sorted from blood. In nucleotides, the CDR3 is TGTGCCAGCAGCTTAGAGGCCCGGGTTGGAGAGACCCAGTACTTC. It encodes CASSLEARVGETQYF.